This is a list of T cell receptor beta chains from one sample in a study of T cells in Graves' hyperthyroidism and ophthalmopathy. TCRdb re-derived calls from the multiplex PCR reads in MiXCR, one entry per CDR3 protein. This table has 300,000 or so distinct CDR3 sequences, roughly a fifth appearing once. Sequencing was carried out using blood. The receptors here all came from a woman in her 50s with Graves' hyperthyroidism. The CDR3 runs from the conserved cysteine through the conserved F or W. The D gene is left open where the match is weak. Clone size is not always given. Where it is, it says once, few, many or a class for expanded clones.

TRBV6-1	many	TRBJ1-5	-	CASSENTGSQPQHF	TGTGCCAGCAGTGAGAATACAGGGAGTCAGCCCCAGCATTTT
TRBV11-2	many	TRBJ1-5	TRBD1	CASSLQTGGRSQPQHF	TGTGCCAGCAGCTTACAAACAGGGGGTCGTAGTCAGCCCCAGCATTTT
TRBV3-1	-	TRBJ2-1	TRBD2	CASSLGTSGYNGQFF	TGTGCCAGCAGCCTTGGGACTAGCGGTTACAATGGGCAGTTCTTC
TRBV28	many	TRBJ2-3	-	CASSLEGAGADTQYF	TGTGCCAGCAGTTTAGAGGGGGCGGGGGCAGATACGCAGTATTTT
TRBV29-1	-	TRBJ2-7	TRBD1	CSAPDRGSHEQYF	TGCAGCGCTCCGGACAGGGGCTCCCACGAGCAGTACTTC
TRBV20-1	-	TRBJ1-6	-	CSAPGEPSYNSPLHF	TGCAGTGCCCCAGGTGAGCCCTCCTATAATTCACCCCTCCACTTT
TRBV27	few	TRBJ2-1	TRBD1	CASSFAGTGYYNEQFF	TGTGCCAGCAGTTTCGCCGGGACAGGGTATTACAATGAGCAGTTCTTC
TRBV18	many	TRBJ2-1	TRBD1	CASSPLGQGSYNEQFF	TGTGCCAGCTCACCACTGGGACAGGGCTCCTACAATGAGCAGTTCTTC
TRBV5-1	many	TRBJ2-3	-	CASSFRRGTDTQYF	TGCGCCAGCAGCTTCCGACGCGGCACAGATACGCAGTATTTT
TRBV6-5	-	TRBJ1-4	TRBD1	CASSRDSLEKLFF	TGTGCTTCAAGCCGGGACAGCCTTGAAAAACTGTTTTTT
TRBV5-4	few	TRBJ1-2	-	CASSFIGAENYGYTF	TGTGCCAGCAGCTTTATAGGGGCGGAGAACTATGGCTACACCTTC
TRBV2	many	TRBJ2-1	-	CASSGPGLGRGEQFF	TGTGCCAGCAGTGGACCGGGCCTCGGGAGAGGGGAGCAGTTCTTC
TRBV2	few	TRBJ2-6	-	CASRADSGANVLTF	TGTGCCAGCAGGGCGGACTCTGGGGCCAACGTCCTGACTTTC
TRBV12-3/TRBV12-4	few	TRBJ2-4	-	CASSLTNIQYF	TGTGCCAGCAGTTTGACAAACATTCAGTACTTC
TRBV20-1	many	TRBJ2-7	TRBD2	CSASPKKVVGLAPYEQYF	TGCAGTGCTAGTCCCAAAAAGGTCGTCGGACTAGCCCCCTACGAGCAGTACTTC
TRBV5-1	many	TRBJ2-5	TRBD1	CASREGQVETQYF	TGCGCCAGCAGAGAAGGACAGGTGGAGACCCAGTACTTC
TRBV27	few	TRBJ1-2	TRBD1	CASSFGRGLDGYTF	TGTGCCAGCAGTTTTGGCAGGGGGCTGGATGGCTACACCTTC